The 9 T cell receptor beta chains listed next were all sequenced from one sample in a study of blood T cell repertoires in COVID-19. TCRdb's copy holds only in-frame clones and misses some; the assay was immunoSEQ multiplex PCR. The profile shows 270,000 or so clones, approximately 86% of them singletons. Sequencing was carried out using peripheral blood. The origin of the receptors is a middle-aged man with active or convalescent COVID-19.

The chain couples TRBV5-1 to TRBJ2-5; D is uncertain. This CDR3 region has 15 residues. Germline V lookup: CDR1 SGHRS, CDR2 YFSETQ. The V end lost 1 base, the J end lost 1 base, and 11 bases lay between the germline ends. The CDR3 loop reads CASSLTPNIQETQYF. DNA for the CDR3: TGCGCCAGCAGCTTGACACCGAATATCCAAGAGACCCAGTACTTC.

The J gene is TRBJ2-5, the V gene TRBV10-1; no firm D call. This CDR3 has 13 residues. Trimming removed 2 bases at V and 2 bases at J, with 6 bases between. CDR1 WNHNN and CDR2 SYGVQD come from the germline V gene (reference sequence). The CDR3 protein is CASSENSQETQYF. As DNA, the CDR3 is TGCGCCAGCAGTGAGAACAGTCAAGAGACCCAGTACTTC.

The chain links TRBV12-3 or TRBV12-4 to TRBJ1-5; perhaps TRBD1 as D (6 bases). The CDR3 spans 13 residues. Trimming stripped 6 bases from V and 5 bases from J, with 11 bases between. The CDR3 spells CASSLGQHQPQHF. The CDR3 coding sequence is TGTGCCAGCAGCCTCGGACAGCATCAGCCCCAGCATTTT.

This clone was seen once. V is TRBV6-5 and J is TRBJ1-2; TRBD1 is a possible D gene (5 bases). V was pared by 4 bases and J by 1 base, with 13 bases between. The germline V gene encodes CDR1 MNHEY and CDR2 SVGAGI. This CDR3 region has 15 residues. The CDR3 bases are TGTGCCAGCAGTTTCAGGGCGATTGGTAACTATGGCTACACCTTC. Amino acid sequence: CASSFRAIGNYGYTF.

The rearrangement links TRBV6-6 to TRBJ2-3; 7 bases are a match to TRBD1. The V gene's germline CDR1 is MNHNY and CDR2 SVGAGI (reference sequence). The CDR3 is made up of 16 amino acids. V was clipped by 1 base and J by 6 bases; unmatched bases: 10. The CDR3 protein is CASSYLGQDSSDTQYF. The CDR3 region has the DNA TGTGCCAGCAGTTACTTAGGACAGGATTCTTCGGATACGCAGTATTTT.

This rearrangement joins TRBV7-9 to TRBJ2-2; unclear D gene. The CDR3 loop spans 15 amino acids. CDR1 is SEHNR and CDR2 is FQNEAQ in the germline V gene (reference sequence). Between the trimmed V and J ends, which lost 4 bases and 0 bases, there was a span of 9 bases. The CDR3 coding sequence is TGTGCCAGCAGCTCCCCCCTCGCGAACACCGGGGAGCTGTTTTTT. It specifies CASSSPLANTGELFF.

J is TRBJ2-7 and V is TRBV9; possible D gene TRBD1, 6 bases. This CDR3 contains 16 residues. Trimming removed 0 bases from V and 3 bases from J, with 16 bases in between. Germline loops: CDR1 SGDLS, CDR2 YYNGEE. CDR3 coding DNA: TGTGCCAGCAGCGTAGGATTCCGGGACACCCTCTACGAGCAGTACTTC. Its translation: CASSVGFRDTLYEQYF.

This clone came up a few times. The gene calls are TRBV5-5 and TRBJ1-1, with 11 bases matching TRBD1. This CDR3 is 14 amino acids long. The V segment lost 3 bases and the J segment 7 bases; nucleotides outside the gene matches: 5. CDR1 and CDR2 from the germline V gene are SGHKS and YYEKEE (reference sequence). The CDR3 reads CASSSLGQGVEAFF. DNA for the CDR3: TGTGCCAGCAGCTCCCTGGGACAGGGGGTTGAAGCTTTCTTT.

This chain links TRBV27 with TRBJ1-6; tentatively, D is TRBD1 (6 bases). The CDR3 covers 14 residues. Trimming took 5 bases from V and 6 from J, leaving 11 bases between them. CDR1 is MNHEY and CDR2 is SMNVEV in the germline V gene (reference sequence). The CDR3 DNA reads TGTGCCAGCAGTATGGACAGAATTAATTCACCCCTCCACTTT. Translating gives CASSMDRINSPLHF.